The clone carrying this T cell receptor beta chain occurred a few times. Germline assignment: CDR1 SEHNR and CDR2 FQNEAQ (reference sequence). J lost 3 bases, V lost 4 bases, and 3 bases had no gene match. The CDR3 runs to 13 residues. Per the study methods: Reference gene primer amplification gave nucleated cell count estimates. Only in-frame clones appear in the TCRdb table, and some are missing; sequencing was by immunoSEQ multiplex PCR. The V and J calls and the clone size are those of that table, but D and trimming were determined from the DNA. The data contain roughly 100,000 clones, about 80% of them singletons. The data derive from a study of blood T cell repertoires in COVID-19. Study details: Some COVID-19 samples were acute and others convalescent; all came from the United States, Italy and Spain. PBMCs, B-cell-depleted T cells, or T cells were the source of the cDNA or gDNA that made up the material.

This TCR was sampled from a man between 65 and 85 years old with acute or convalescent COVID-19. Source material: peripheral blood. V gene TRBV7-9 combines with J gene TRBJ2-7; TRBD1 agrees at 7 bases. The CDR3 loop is CASSSTGFYEQYF. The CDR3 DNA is TGTGCCAGCAGCTCGACAGGGTTCTACGAGCAGTACTTC. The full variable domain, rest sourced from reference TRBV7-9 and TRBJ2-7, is DTGVSQNPRHKITKRGQNVTFRCDPISEHNRLYWYRQTLGQGPEFLTYFQNEAQLEKSRLLSDRFSAERPKGSFSTLEIQRTEQGDSAMYLCASSSTGFYEQYFGPGTRLTVT.